The clone carrying this TCR beta chain was seen just once. The CDR3 has 13 residues. Per germline, CDR1 SGHNT and CDR2 YENEEA. Deletions cut 5 bases from V and 4 bases from J, with 9 bases between. This record comes from a study of OX40 agonist ivuxolimab in advanced cancers. The assay was immunoSEQ multiplex PCR, and TCRdb's table has in-frame clones only and misses some. This sample has some 66,000 clones, with 77% found just once. The rearrangement uses TRBV11-3 and TRBJ2-1; D is unclear. This specimen was CD4+ or CD8+ T cells sorted from blood, taken in a trial of the OX40 agonist ivuxolimab. The receptor was derived from an adult with an advanced solid tumor such as melanoma, head and neck, liver or kidney cancer. CDR3 loop: CASSPGSYNEQFF. CDR3 nucleotide sequence: TGTGCCAGCAGCCCTGGCAGTTACAATGAGCAGTTCTTC.